The following is a T cell receptor beta chain sequence with its context. Sequencing used immunoSEQ multiplex PCR; TCRdb keeps in-frame clones, though not all of them. This repertoire shows over 150,000 clones, around 96% found once; its top ten account for around 6.2%. These data belong to a study of control samples from healthy donors and cancer patients. The CDR3 consists of 13 residues. The ends were cut back, 3 bases at V and 1 base at J, with 7 bases in the middle. Germline CDR1 is SGHNT and CDR2 is YYREEE (reference sequence). This receptor was taken from a middle-aged man in good health. The specimen sequenced was blood. The J gene is TRBJ1-2, the V gene TRBV5-4; no firm D call. The CDR3: CASSSHYNYGYTF. Here the CDR3 DNA reads TGTGCCAGCAGCTCCCACTATAACTATGGCTACACCTTC. Full variable domain (outside the CDR3, taken from reference TRBV5-4 and TRBJ1-2): ETGVTQSPTHLIKTRGQQVTLRCSSQSGHNTVSWYQQALGQGPQFIFQYYREEENGRGNFPPRFSGLQFPNYSSELNVNALELDDSALYLCASSSHYNYGYTFGSGTRLTVV.